The 25 T cell receptor beta chains below all came from one sample that was sequenced in a study of cytomegalovirus exposure and HLA in healthy donors (dated by TCRdb to 2016 to 2017). Preparation of the library involved the immunoSEQ multiplex PCR assay. A mixture of 60 forward primers for TCR Vbeta segments and 13 reverse primers for TCR Jbeta segments was used in the multiplex PCR. TCRdb mirrors the immuneACCESS table, restricted to in-frame sequences. Some clones are absent from its copies; in checked studies, under half trace to an unresolved V gene, and the reason for the others is unknown. This sample gives around 170,000 clones in total; almost 85% of them show up just once. The biggest ten clones account for 0.38% of the sample. The source material was PBMCs. All receptors derive from a boy between 2 and 10 years old in good health and CMV-seronegative.

The V gene is TRBV7-7, the J gene TRBJ2-5; possible D gene TRBD2, 5 bases. V shed 5 bases and J shed 4 bases, with 8 bases lying between them. The CDR3 runs 12 residues. The germline V gene encodes CDR1 SSHAT and CDR2 FNYEAQ (reference sequence). CDR3 nucleotides: TGTGCCAGCAGCCAAGAGGGAGAGACCCAGTACTTC. Protein: CASSQEGETQYF.

The V call is TRBV29-1, the J call TRBJ1-1, with 7 bases identical to TRBD1. Germline V gene data show CDR1 as SQVTM and CDR2 as ANQGSEA. This CDR3 is 14 amino acids long. V gave up 1 base and J gave up 5 bases; unmatched junction bases: 7. The CDR3 region has the DNA TGCAGCGTTGAAGTGCTGACAGGGCCAACTGAAGCTTTCTTT. As protein: CSVEVLTGPTEAFF. Looking up the rest from reference TRBV29-1 and TRBJ1-1 gives the full variable domain: SAVISQKPSRDICQRGTSLTIQCQVDSQVTMMFWYRQQPGQSLTLIATANQGSEATYESGFVIDKFPISRPNLTFSTLTVSNMSPEDSSIYLCSVEVLTGPTEAFFGQGTRLTVV.

The J gene is TRBJ2-5, the V gene TRBV29-1; 9 bases line up with TRBD2. Germline trimming cut 3 bases from V and 1 base from J; bases unmatched to any gene: 6. The CDR3 consists of 15 residues. Germline V gene lookup returns CDR1 SQVTM and CDR2 ANQGSEA. CDR3 DNA sequence: TGCAGCGTTGATTTTACTAGCGGGCGCCAAGAGACCCAGTACTTC. Translated, it gives CSVDFTSGRQETQYF. The full variable domain, completed using reference TRBV29-1 and TRBJ2-5, is SAVISQKPSRDICQRGTSLTIQCQVDSQVTMMFWYRQQPGQSLTLIATANQGSEATYESGFVIDKFPISRPNLTFSTLTVSNMSPEDSSIYLCSVDFTSGRQETQYFGPGTRLLVL.

V is TRBV9 and J is TRBJ2-1; TRBD2 matches 8 bases. Germline V gives CDR1 SGDLS, CDR2 YYNGEE. This CDR3 is 13 amino acids long. The J segment lost 6 bases and the V segment lost 3 bases, leaving 2 bases of the junction unmatched. The CDR3 sequence: CASSDGTSNEQFF. The CDR3, as DNA: TGTGCCAGCAGCGATGGGACTAGCAATGAGCAGTTCTTC.

The chain has TRBV7-9 and TRBJ2-1, with D possibly being TRBD2 (5 bases). This CDR3 region has 15 residues. Germline-derived CDR1 and CDR2 are SEHNR and FQNEAQ (reference sequence). V lost 1 base and J lost 7, with 14 bases in between. In nucleotides, the CDR3 is TGTGCCAGCAGCTTAGATGTCGGGATGTGGAATGAGCAGTTCTTC. Translation gives CASSLDVGMWNEQFF.

The chain recombines TRBV6-5 with TRBJ1-2; D is undetermined. The V and J ends lost 9 bases and 3 bases respectively, with 14 bases between them. This CDR3 has 13 amino acids. CDR1 is MNHEY, CDR2 SVGAGI, per germline. This CDR3 reads CASAEGWDYGYTF. The CDR3 DNA is TGTGCCAGTGCGGAGGGATGGGACTATGGCTACACCTTC.

The chain uses TRBV30 and TRBJ2-2, with 8 bases lining up with TRBD2. J was trimmed by 3 bases and V by 2 bases; bases with no gene match: 5. The CDR3 has 15 amino acids. Germline CDR1 reads GTSNPN; CDR2 reads SVGIG (reference sequence). The CDR3 DNA reads as TGTGCCTGGAGTAGGTACGGGAGGGACACCGGGGAGCTGTTTTTT. It specifies CAWSRYGRDTGELFF.

This rearrangement joins TRBV28 to TRBJ1-5, with D uncertain. This CDR3 comprises 13 residues. CDR1 is MDHEN and CDR2 is SYDVKM in the germline V gene. The ends were cut back, 6 bases at V and 5 bases at J, with 11 bases in the middle. The CDR3 region is CASRTPADQPQHF. DNA of the CDR3: TGTGCCAGCAGGACACCGGCCGATCAGCCCCAGCATTTT.

This rearrangement joins TRBV4-1 to TRBJ2-1, with 7 bases identical to TRBD2. CDR3 length: 15 residues. V lost 3 bases to trimming and J lost 4 bases; unmatched junction nucleotides: 6. The V gene's germline CDR1 is MGHRA and CDR2 YSYEKL. The CDR3 spells CASSQGREIYNEQFF. DNA for the CDR3: TGCGCCAGCAGCCAGGGGCGGGAGATTTACAATGAGCAGTTCTTC.

The gene calls are TRBV5-1 and TRBJ2-7; D uncertain. V gave up 0 bases and J gave up 2 bases, with 9 bases separating them. This CDR3 region has 14 residues. Germline lookup yields CDR1 SGHRS and CDR2 YFSETQ. CDR3 protein: CASSLVGRAYEQYF. The CDR3 region has the DNA TGCGCCAGCAGCTTGGTTGGCCGGGCCTACGAGCAGTACTTC.

The chain has TRBV6-6 and TRBJ2-7; D is ambiguous. V lost 5 bases to trimming and J lost 2 bases, with 19 bases between them. The CDR3 covers 16 residues. Per germline, CDR1 MNHNY and CDR2 SVGAGI (reference sequence). CDR3 amino acids: CASSPYPSQITYEQYF. The CDR3 DNA sequence: TGTGCCAGCAGTCCCTACCCCTCTCAAATTACCTACGAGCAGTACTTC.

This clone was detected once. The chain combines TRBV2 with TRBJ2-7, with TRBD2 matching 8 bases. This CDR3 region has 14 residues. V was pared by 6 bases and J by 6 bases, with 10 bases of the junction left unmatched. Germline CDR1 SNHLY, CDR2 FYNNEI. In nucleotides, the CDR3 is TGTGCCAGCAGAGATCACGGGAGGGCTTCCGAGCAGTACTTC. It encodes CASRDHGRASEQYF. Complete variable domain (other parts from reference TRBV2 and TRBJ2-7): EPEVTQTPSHQVTQMGQEVILRCVPISNHLYFYWYRQILGQKVEFLVSFYNNEISEKSEIFDDQFSVERPDGSNFTLKIRSTKLEDSAMYFCASRDHGRASEQYFGPGTRLTVT.

The genes are TRBV29-1 and TRBJ2-5, with D possibly matching TRBD2 (5 bases). V lost 4 bases, J lost 2 bases, and 11 bases lay in between. The germline gives CDR1 SQVTM, CDR2 ANQGSEA. CDR3 length: 13 residues. The CDR3 loop is CSVGGRLQETQYF. The CDR3 DNA reads TGCAGCGTTGGTGGCAGACTACAAGAGACCCAGTACTTC.

The table lists this clone with a count of one. The gene calls are TRBV12-5 and TRBJ2-3, with 11 bases that match TRBD2. The V gene's germline CDR1 is LGHNT and CDR2 FRNRAP. After removal of 0 bases from V and 3 bases from J, the junction contained 14 bases not matched to a gene. There are 20 residues in the CDR3. In nucleotides, the CDR3 is TGTGCTAGTGGTTTGGTCCGACTAGCGGGATCGCGTCTCCGGACAGATACGCAGTATTTT. The encoded protein is CASGLVRLAGSRLRTDTQYF.

CDR3 bases: TGTGCCAGCAGCGTCCCTGGTTTGCGACTAGCGGGAGAGAAGACAGATACGCAGTATTTT. Translated, it gives CASSVPGLRLAGEKTDTQYF. The chain recombines TRBV9 with TRBJ2-3; the match to TRBD2 covers 12 bases. Germline lookup yields CDR1 SGDLS and CDR2 YYNGEE. The CDR3 runs to 20 residues. V was clipped by 2 bases and J by 3 bases; unmatched bases: 16.

J is TRBJ2-1 and V is TRBV28; 7 bases line up with TRBD1. CDR1 is MDHEN, CDR2 SYDVKM, per germline. There are 12 residues in the CDR3. Trimming at V came to 8 bases and at J to 3 bases, leaving 1 base not matched to a gene. CDR3 DNA: TGTGCCAGCGGGGACAGCTACAATGAGCAGTTCTTC. This translates into CASGDSYNEQFF. The complete variable domain, with remaining parts taken from reference TRBV28 and TRBJ2-1, reads DVKVTQSSRYLVKRTGEKVFLECVQDMDHENMFWYRQDPGLGLRLIYFSYDVKMKEKGDIPEGYSVSREKKERFSLILESASTNQTSMYLCASGDSYNEQFFGPGTRLTVL.

The chain uses TRBV28 and TRBJ2-1; D perhaps matches TRBD2 (6 bases). This CDR3 region has 14 residues. CDR1 and CDR2 (germline): MDHEN, SYDVKM. Trimming took 6 bases from V and 7 from J, leaving 16 bases between them. The CDR3 sequence is CASSDPGASNEQFF. The DNA of the CDR3 is TGTGCCAGCAGCGACCCGGGAGCTAGTAATGAGCAGTTCTTC.

The sample holds one count of this clone. The chain is built from TRBV7-2 and TRBJ2-5; 11 bases line up with TRBD2. Trimming at V came to 6 bases and at J to 3 bases, leaving 6 bases not matched to a gene. This CDR3 is built from 15 residues. The germline V gene encodes CDR1 SGHTA and CDR2 FQGNSA. CDR3 nucleotide sequence: TGTGCCAGCAGAGAACCGGGACTAGCGGAAGAGACCCAGTACTTC. Amino acid sequence: CASREPGLAEETQYF.

The V and J genes are TRBV27 and TRBJ1-2; 8 nucleotides match TRBD1. Germline CDR1 is MNHEY and CDR2 is SMNVEV (reference sequence). Germline trimming cut 2 bases from V and 5 bases from J; bases unmatched to any gene: 7. CDR3 length: 15 residues. CDR3 residues: CASSLRFTGGYGYTF. The DNA of the CDR3 is TGTGCCAGCAGTTTACGTTTTACAGGGGGATATGGCTACACCTTC.

This chain uses TRBV10-3 with TRBJ2-3, with D possibly TRBD1 on 7 matching bases. This CDR3 is 15 amino acids long. The germline gives CDR1 ENHRY, CDR2 SYGVKD. The V gene lost 8 bases and the J gene lost 5 bases, with 20 bases spanning the gap. The CDR3 DNA follows: TGTGCCATCGGGAGGATGGATTCAGGGGGAGATACGCAGTATTTT. This encodes CAIGRMDSGGDTQYF.

This chain links TRBV4-1 with TRBJ2-2, with unresolved D. This CDR3 comprises 15 residues. The ends were cut back, 2 bases at V and 4 bases at J, with 11 bases in the middle. The germline V gene encodes CDR1 MGHRA and CDR2 YSYEKL. CDR3 region: CASSQKPYSTGELFF. Here the CDR3 DNA reads TGCGCCAGCAGCCAAAAACCCTATTCCACCGGGGAGCTGTTTTTT.

V usage is TRBV28 and J usage is TRBJ1-1, with D maybe TRBD1 (5 bases). Trimming pared 5 bases from V and 4 bases from J, leaving 17 bases between. The CDR3 sequence is 15 residues long. Germline V lookup: CDR1 MDHEN, CDR2 SYDVKM. The CDR3, as DNA: TGTGCCAGCAGTCTTCTAAGGGGACTGAGCACTGAAGCTTTCTTT. Its translation: CASSLLRGLSTEAFF.

The chain has TRBV29-1 and TRBJ2-3; 14 bases agree with TRBD2. The CDR3 is 14 amino acids. V shed 8 bases and J 6 bases; nucleotides not matched to a gene: 7. Germline assignment: CDR1 SQVTM and CDR2 ANQGSEA. The CDR3 here is CSLTSGRGVDTQYF. The CDR3 DNA sequence: TGCAGCTTGACTAGCGGGAGGGGAGTCGATACGCAGTATTTT.

This rearrangement joins TRBV5-1 to TRBJ2-5, with 10 positions matching TRBD1. The germline V gene encodes CDR1 SGHRS and CDR2 YFSETQ. This CDR3 contains 16 residues. Trimming at V came to 4 bases and at J to 1 base, leaving 7 bases not matched to a gene. The CDR3: CASSPRTGGPQETQYF. The CDR3 DNA reads as TGCGCCAGCAGCCCGCGGACAGGGGGACCCCAAGAGACCCAGTACTTC. The whole variable domain, filled in from reference TRBV5-1 and TRBJ2-5, reads KAGVTQTPRYLIKTRGQQVTLSCSPISGHRSVSWYQQTPGQGLQFLFEYFSETQRNKGNFPGRFSGRQFSNSRSEMNVSTLELGDSALYLCASSPRTGGPQETQYFGPGTRLLVL.

V usage is TRBV5-1 and J usage is TRBJ2-5, with 8 bases identical to TRBD2. The CDR3 runs to 14 residues. Trimming cost V 4 bases and J 0 bases; bases outside gene matches: 2. Germline lookup yields CDR1 SGHRS and CDR2 YFSETQ. CDR3 sequence (DNA): TGCGCCAGCAGCAGTAGCGGGGACCAAGAGACCCAGTACTTC. It translates to CASSSSGDQETQYF. Full variable domain (outside the CDR3, taken from reference TRBV5-1 and TRBJ2-5): KAGVTQTPRYLIKTRGQQVTLSCSPISGHRSVSWYQQTPGQGLQFLFEYFSETQRNKGNFPGRFSGRQFSNSRSEMNVSTLELGDSALYLCASSSSGDQETQYFGPGTRLLVL.